The present T cell receptor beta chain was sequenced within a study of STAT5B mutations in CD4+ large granular lymphocyte leukemia. Study conclusions and caveats: Patient CD4-sorted repertoires looked more clonal than healthy CD4+ repertoires, even without putative leukemic clones. No patients shared main leukemic clonotypes, though 25% to 30% appeared at low frequency elsewhere.

Germline V lookup: CDR1 KGHSH, CDR2 LQKENI. The CDR3 consists of 13 residues. Trimming stripped 0 bases from V and 5 bases from J, with 7 bases between. Details on this clone: Its antigen is still unknown.

Profiled with immunoSEQ multiplex PCR; TCRdb holds only in-frame clones, not every one. Seen here are about 30,000 clones, around 70% observed once, and the top ten hold 1% to 1.2%. Specimen: CD4+ T cells from blood buffy coats. This clonotype was sampled from a human donor in good health. The rearrangement joins TRBV18 to TRBJ1-2; no firm D call. The CDR3 DNA reads as TGTGCCAGCTCACCACCTTCGGGGTATGGCTACACCTTC. It encodes CASSPPSGYGYTF.